A single sample is the source of the 20 T cell receptor beta chains below, sequenced in a study of T cells in Graves' hyperthyroidism and ophthalmopathy. Amplification yielded TCR beta CDR3 regions, with RNA transcripts as the source. The primer set for the first-round RT-PCR of the TCR CDR3 was HTBI. TCRdb processed the multiplex PCR reads anew with MiXCR; each CDR3 protein has one entry. The profile covers about 130,000 distinct CDR3 sequences, with over 20% appearing a single time and over 60% taken by the ten largest. The sequenced material came from blood. The source is a woman aged 50 to 60 with Graves' hyperthyroidism that later progressed to Graves' ophthalmopathy.

This sequence joins TRBV18 and TRBJ2-7; D perhaps matches TRBD1 (6 bases). Per germline, CDR1 KGHSH and CDR2 LQKENI. The V end lost 3 bases, the J end lost 2 bases, and 11 bases lay between the germline ends. The CDR3 is 14 amino acids. CDR3 DNA sequence: TGTGCCAGCTCACCCCGGACAGCTACCTACGAGCAGTACTTC. Amino acids: CASSPRTATYEQYF.

Ten or more counts support this clonotype. The CDR3 sequence: CAWSSTGRMKTQYF. The CDR3 DNA reads TGTGCCTGGAGCTCGACAGGGCGAATGAAGACCCAGTACTTC. J is TRBJ2-5 and V is TRBV30, with 7 bases matching TRBD1. This CDR3 region has 14 residues. V was pared by 3 bases and J by 6 bases, with 10 bases of the junction left unmatched. In germline, CDR1 is GTSNPN, CDR2 SVGIG (reference sequence).

This clonotype was detected ten times or more. This rearrangement joins TRBV6-1 to TRBJ2-7; 12 bases agree with TRBD2. The ends lost 5 bases at V and 4 bases at J; junction bases unmatched: 3. Per germline, CDR1 MNHNS and CDR2 SASEGT. The CDR3 has 14 residues. The CDR3 bases are TGTGCCAGCAGTTCTAGCGGGAGGGCTTACGAGCAGTACTTC. Protein product: CASSSSGRAYEQYF.

This clonotype was counted many times. The rearrangement links TRBV20-1 to TRBJ2-7; 10 bases agree with TRBD1. Trimming cost V 5 bases and J 6 bases; bases outside gene matches: 10. The germline gives CDR1 DFQATT, CDR2 SNEGSKA (reference sequence). The CDR3 covers 14 residues. The CDR3 DNA follows: TGCAGTGCTCTTCGGGACAGGGGAGGTGGCGAGCAGTACTTC. It yields the protein CSALRDRGGGEQYF.

The rearrangement uses TRBV4-1 and TRBJ2-1; 9 bases are shared with TRBD1. CDR3 length equals 14 residues. V shed 4 bases and J 7 bases; nucleotides not matched to a gene: 5. The germline V gene encodes CDR1 MGHRA and CDR2 YSYEKL. CDR3 protein: CASSPGQGRNEQFF. As DNA, the CDR3 is TGCGCCAGCAGCCCGGGACAGGGTAGGAATGAGCAGTTCTTC.

The chain recombines TRBV5-4 with TRBJ2-2, with 12 bases that match TRBD2. The V segment lost 2 bases and the J segment 4 bases; nucleotides outside the gene matches: 9. This CDR3 has 18 residues. Germline V CDR1 and CDR2: SGHNT, YYREEE (reference sequence). CDR3 DNA sequence: TGTGCCAGCAGCTTAGGACTAGCGGGATTTGGTGGCACCGGGGAGCTGTTTTTT. Encoded protein: CASSLGLAGFGGTGELFF.

The chain recombines TRBV7-9 with TRBJ2-5, with TRBD2 matching 9 bases. The V segment lost 2 bases and the J segment 2 bases; nucleotides outside the gene matches: 6. Germline CDR1 SEHNR, CDR2 FQNEAQ (reference sequence). The CDR3 has 16 residues. This CDR3 is CASSLLAGGWQETQYF. The CDR3 DNA is TGTGCCAGCAGCTTACTCGCGGGAGGGTGGCAAGAGACCCAGTACTTC.

This clonotype was seen many times. The V call is TRBV11-2, the J call TRBJ1-2; perhaps TRBD1 as D (5 bases). Deletions cut 3 bases from V and 6 bases from J, with 14 bases between. The CDR3 runs 14 residues. CDR1 is SGHAT and CDR2 is FQNNGV in the germline V gene. The chain's CDR3 is CASSLDSGSHGYTF. The DNA for the CDR3 is TGTGCCAGCAGCTTGGACTCAGGGTCCCATGGCTACACCTTC.

J is TRBJ2-1 and V is TRBV10-1; D is ambiguous. This CDR3 spans 13 amino acids. V was trimmed by 0 bases and J by 5 bases, leaving 5 bases between them. Germline CDR1 WNHNN, CDR2 SYGVQD (reference sequence). In nucleotides, the CDR3 is TGCGCCAGCAGTGAGTCGAACAACAATGAGCAGTTCTTC. Its translation is CASSESNNNEQFF.

This chain uses TRBV28 with TRBJ2-5; tentative D call: TRBD1 (5 bases). CDR3 length: 15 residues. Germline CDR1 reads MDHEN; CDR2 reads SYDVKM. Between the trimmed V and J ends, which lost 3 bases and 6 bases, there was a span of 17 bases. The CDR3 DNA is TGTGCCAGCAGTTTTCTTGGGGCCGAGACGAAGACCCAGTACTTC. This codes for CASSFLGAETKTQYF.

This clonotype has at least ten counts. The gene calls are TRBV30 and TRBJ2-1; tentative D call: TRBD2 (5 bases). V was cut by 0 bases and J by 3 bases, with 15 bases left in between. The CDR3 consists of 16 residues. CDR1 is GTSNPN, CDR2 SVGIG, per germline (reference sequence). This CDR3 is CAWSVLGGLNYNEQFF. As DNA, the CDR3 is TGTGCCTGGAGTGTACTGGGCGGGCTGAACTACAATGAGCAGTTCTTC.

This clonotype appeared a few times. V gene TRBV6-1 combines with J gene TRBJ2-2, with D possibly matching TRBD2 (6 bases). Trimming shortened V by 7 bases and J by 1 base, and 10 bases separated the two germline ends. CDR1 is MNHNS, CDR2 SASEGT, per germline. The CDR3 extends over 14 amino acids. DNA for the CDR3: TGTGCCAGCAAAGGACTACAGAACACCGGGGAGCTGTTTTTT. Protein product: CASKGLQNTGELFF.

This clonotype has a count of ten or more. This chain uses TRBV6-1 with TRBJ2-7; D is possibly TRBD1 (6 bases). With 6 bases removed from V and 6 bases from J, the gap between germline ends came to 18 bases. There are 14 residues in the CDR3. The V gene's germline CDR1 is MNHNS and CDR2 SASEGT. The CDR3 sequence: CASRTKDRPGEQYF. The CDR3 DNA reads as TGTGCCAGCAGAACAAAAGACAGGCCGGGCGAGCAGTACTTC.

This clonotype was seen only a few times. V usage is TRBV10-1 and J usage is TRBJ2-4; the match to TRBD1 covers 8 bases. CDR3 size: 13 residues. Germline loops: CDR1 WNHNN, CDR2 SYGVQD (reference sequence). Germline trimming cut 6 bases from V and 7 bases from J; bases unmatched to any gene: 5. The CDR3 is CASRDRDGNIQYF. The DNA of the CDR3 is TGCGCCAGCAGGGACAGGGACGGGAACATTCAGTACTTC.

This clonotype came up a few times. V is TRBV4-1 and J is TRBJ2-5; a weak D match, TRBD2 (7 bases). Between the trimmed V and J ends, which lost 0 bases and 5 bases, there was a span of 13 bases. The CDR3 totals 15 residues. Germline V gives CDR1 MGHRA, CDR2 YSYEKL. The CDR3 here is CASSQDWGGPETQYF. CDR3 DNA sequence: TGCGCCAGCAGCCAAGATTGGGGGGGCCCGGAGACCCAGTACTTC.

V gene TRBV30 combines with J gene TRBJ2-2; no clear D gene. This CDR3 is built from 12 residues. Looked up from germline, CDR1 is GTSNPN and CDR2 is SVGIG (reference sequence). Trimming took 1 base from V and 4 from J, leaving 4 bases between them. The DNA for the CDR3 is TGTGCCTGGAGTGGACTCACCGGGGAGCTGTTTTTT. Translation gives CAWSGLTGELFF.

This clonotype has a count of ten or more. The genes are TRBV24-1 and TRBJ2-7, with D possibly TRBD1 on 5 matching bases. Germline assignment: CDR1 KGHDR and CDR2 SFDVKD. The CDR3 loop spans 14 amino acids. V was cut by 5 bases and J by 7 bases, with 17 bases left in between. Here the CDR3 reads CATSVSGRAGEQYF. CDR3 nucleotides: TGTGCCACCAGTGTGTCAGGCAGGGCTGGAGAGCAGTACTTC.

This clonotype was seen a few times. J is TRBJ1-2 and V is TRBV20-1, with a tentative D call TRBD1 (6 bases). This CDR3 is built from 17 residues. Germline lookup yields CDR1 DFQATT and CDR2 SNEGSKA (reference sequence). The V end lost 2 bases, the J end lost 1 base, and 20 bases lay between the germline ends. In DNA form, the CDR3 reads TGCAGTGCTAGATCGTCCGCCGGGACATCGATTAACTATGGCTACACCTTC. This gives the protein CSARSSAGTSINYGYTF.

The chain joins TRBV20-1 to TRBJ2-3, with D possibly TRBD1 on 6 matching bases. Trimming removed 5 bases at V and 0 bases at J, with 18 bases between. The CDR3 is 16 amino acids. The germline V gene has CDR1 DFQATT and CDR2 SNEGSKA (reference sequence). The CDR3 DNA reads TGCAGTGCTCCTGATCCGGGACATAAAAGCACAGATACGCAGTATTTT. Protein sequence: CSAPDPGHKSTDTQYF.

This clonotype was detected ten times or more. This chain connects TRBV29-1 to TRBJ2-1; D may correspond to TRBD1 or TRBD2 (6 bases each). This CDR3 contains 15 residues. Trimming pared 4 bases from V and 1 base from J, leaving 14 bases between. CDR1 is SQVTM, CDR2 ANQGSEA, per germline. CDR3 sequence reads: CSVGVGGPSYNEQFF. The CDR3 DNA sequence: TGCAGCGTTGGGGTCGGGGGCCCGTCCTACAATGAGCAGTTCTTC.